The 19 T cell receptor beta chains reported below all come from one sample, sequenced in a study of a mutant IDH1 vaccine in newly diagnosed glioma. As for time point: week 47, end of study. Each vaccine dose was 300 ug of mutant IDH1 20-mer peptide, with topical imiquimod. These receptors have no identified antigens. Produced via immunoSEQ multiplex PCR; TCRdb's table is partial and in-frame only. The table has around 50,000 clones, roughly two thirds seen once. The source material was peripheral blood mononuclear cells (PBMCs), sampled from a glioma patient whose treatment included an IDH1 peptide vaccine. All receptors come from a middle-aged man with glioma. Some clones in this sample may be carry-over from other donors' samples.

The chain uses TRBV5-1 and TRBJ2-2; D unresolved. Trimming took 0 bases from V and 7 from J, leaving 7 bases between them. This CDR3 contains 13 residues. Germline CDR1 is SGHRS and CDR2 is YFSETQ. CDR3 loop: CASSLVDNGELFF. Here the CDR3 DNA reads TGCGCCAGCAGCTTGGTTGATAACGGGGAGCTGTTTTTT.

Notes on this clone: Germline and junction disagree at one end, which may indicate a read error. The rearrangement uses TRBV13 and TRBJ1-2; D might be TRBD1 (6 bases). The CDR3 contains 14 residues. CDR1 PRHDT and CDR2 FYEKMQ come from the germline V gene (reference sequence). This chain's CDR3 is CASRLDRNLYGYTF. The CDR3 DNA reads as TGTGCCAGCAGATTAGACAGGAACCTCTATGGCTACACCTTC.

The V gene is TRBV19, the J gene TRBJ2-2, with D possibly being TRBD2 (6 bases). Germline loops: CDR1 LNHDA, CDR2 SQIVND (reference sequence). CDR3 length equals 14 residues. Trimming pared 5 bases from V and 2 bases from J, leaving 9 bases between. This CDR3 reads CASSPGENTGELFF. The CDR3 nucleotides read TGTGCCAGTAGTCCGGGGGAAAACACCGGGGAGCTGTTTTTT.

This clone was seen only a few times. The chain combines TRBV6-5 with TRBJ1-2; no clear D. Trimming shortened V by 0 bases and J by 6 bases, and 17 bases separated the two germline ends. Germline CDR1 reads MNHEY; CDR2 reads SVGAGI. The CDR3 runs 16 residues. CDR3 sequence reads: CASSYSVEVRSNGYTF. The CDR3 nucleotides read TGTGCCAGCAGTTACTCGGTAGAGGTCAGGTCCAATGGCTACACCTTC.

Written as DNA, the CDR3 is TGTGCCAGCAGCCTTAACAGGGACACCGGGGAGCTGTTTTTT. Its protein product is CASSLNRDTGELFF. This sequence joins TRBV27 and TRBJ2-2, with a weak D call TRBD1 (6 bases). Germline CDR1 is MNHEY and CDR2 is SMNVEV (reference sequence). The CDR3 loop spans 14 amino acids. V was clipped by 6 bases and J by 3 bases, with 11 bases between them.

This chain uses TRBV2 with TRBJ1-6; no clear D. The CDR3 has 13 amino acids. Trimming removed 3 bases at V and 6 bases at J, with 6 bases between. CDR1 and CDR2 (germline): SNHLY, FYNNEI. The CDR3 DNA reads TGTGCCAGCAGTGACGGCTCTAATTCACCCCTCCACTTT. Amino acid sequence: CASSDGSNSPLHF.

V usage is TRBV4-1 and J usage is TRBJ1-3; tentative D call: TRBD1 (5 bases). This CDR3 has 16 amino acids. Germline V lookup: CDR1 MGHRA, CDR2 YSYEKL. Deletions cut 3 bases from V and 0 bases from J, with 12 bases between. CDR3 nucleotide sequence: TGCGCCAGCAGCCACCCGGGACTTACCTCTGGAAACACCATATATTTT. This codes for CASSHPGLTSGNTIYF.

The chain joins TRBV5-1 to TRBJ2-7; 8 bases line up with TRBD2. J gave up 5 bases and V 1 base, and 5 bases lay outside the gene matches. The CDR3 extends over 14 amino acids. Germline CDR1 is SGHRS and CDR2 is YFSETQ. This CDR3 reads CASSLFGGADEQYF. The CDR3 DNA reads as TGCGCCAGCAGCTTGTTCGGGGGGGCCGACGAGCAGTACTTC.

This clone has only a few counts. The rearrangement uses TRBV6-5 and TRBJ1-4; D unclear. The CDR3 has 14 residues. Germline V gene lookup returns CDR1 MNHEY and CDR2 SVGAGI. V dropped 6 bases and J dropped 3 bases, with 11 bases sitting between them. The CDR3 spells CASRRVGANEKLFF. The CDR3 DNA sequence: TGTGCCAGCAGACGCGTTGGGGCTAATGAAAAACTGTTTTTT.

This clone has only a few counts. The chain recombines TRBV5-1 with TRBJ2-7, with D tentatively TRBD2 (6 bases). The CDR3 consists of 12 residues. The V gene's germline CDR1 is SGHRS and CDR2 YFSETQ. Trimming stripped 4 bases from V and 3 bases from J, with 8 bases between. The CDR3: CASSPEGYEQYF. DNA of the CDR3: TGCGCCAGCAGCCCGGAGGGCTACGAGCAGTACTTC.

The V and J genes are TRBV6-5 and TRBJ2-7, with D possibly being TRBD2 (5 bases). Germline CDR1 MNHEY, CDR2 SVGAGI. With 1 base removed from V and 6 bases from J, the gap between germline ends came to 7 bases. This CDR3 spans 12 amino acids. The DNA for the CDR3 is TGTGCCAGCAGTTACTTGGGAGCCGAGCAGTACTTC. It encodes CASSYLGAEQYF.

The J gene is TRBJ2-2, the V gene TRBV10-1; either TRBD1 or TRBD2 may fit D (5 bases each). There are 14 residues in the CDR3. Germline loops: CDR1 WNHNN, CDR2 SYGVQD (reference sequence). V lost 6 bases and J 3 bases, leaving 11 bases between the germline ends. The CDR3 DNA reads TGCGCCAGCAGCCGGGACCCGGACACCGGGGAGCTGTTTTTT. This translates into CASSRDPDTGELFF.

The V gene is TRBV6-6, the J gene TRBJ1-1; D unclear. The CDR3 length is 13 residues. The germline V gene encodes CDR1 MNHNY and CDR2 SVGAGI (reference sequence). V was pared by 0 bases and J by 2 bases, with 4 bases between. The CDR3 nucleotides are TGTGCCAGCAGTTACTCGACCAACACTGAAGCTTTCTTT. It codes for CASSYSTNTEAFF.

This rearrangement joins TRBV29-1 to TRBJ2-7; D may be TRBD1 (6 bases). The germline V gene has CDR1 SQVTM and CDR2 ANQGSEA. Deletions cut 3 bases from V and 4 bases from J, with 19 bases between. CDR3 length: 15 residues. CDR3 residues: CSVDGRGPSGYEQYF. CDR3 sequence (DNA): TGCAGCGTTGATGGCAGGGGCCCCTCGGGGTACGAGCAGTACTTC.

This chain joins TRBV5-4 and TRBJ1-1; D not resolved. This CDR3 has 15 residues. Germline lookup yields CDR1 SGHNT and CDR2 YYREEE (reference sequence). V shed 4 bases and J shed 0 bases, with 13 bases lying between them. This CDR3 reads CASSNTQHMNTEAFF. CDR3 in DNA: TGTGCCAGCAGCAATACACAGCACATGAACACTGAAGCTTTCTTT.

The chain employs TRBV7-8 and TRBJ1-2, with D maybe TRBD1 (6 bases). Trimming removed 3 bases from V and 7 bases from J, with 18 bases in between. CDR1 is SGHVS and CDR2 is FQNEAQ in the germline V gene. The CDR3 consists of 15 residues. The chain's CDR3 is CASSFLGGGRGGYTF. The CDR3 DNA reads TGTGCCAGCAGCTTTCTGGGAGGGGGGCGAGGTGGCTACACCTTC.

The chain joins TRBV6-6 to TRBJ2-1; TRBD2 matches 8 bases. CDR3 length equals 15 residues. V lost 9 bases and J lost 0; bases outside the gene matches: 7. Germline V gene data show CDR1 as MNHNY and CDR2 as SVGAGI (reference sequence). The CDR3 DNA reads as TGTGCCAGTTCCATAGCGGGGAGCTCCTACAATGAGCAGTTCTTC. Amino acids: CASSIAGSSYNEQFF.

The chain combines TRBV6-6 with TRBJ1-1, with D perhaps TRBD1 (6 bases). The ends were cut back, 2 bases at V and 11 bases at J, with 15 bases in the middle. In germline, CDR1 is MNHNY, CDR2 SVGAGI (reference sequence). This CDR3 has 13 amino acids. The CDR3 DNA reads TGTGCCAGCAGTTACGTTGGACAGTCGCGGGCTTTCTTT. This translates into CASSYVGQSRAFF.

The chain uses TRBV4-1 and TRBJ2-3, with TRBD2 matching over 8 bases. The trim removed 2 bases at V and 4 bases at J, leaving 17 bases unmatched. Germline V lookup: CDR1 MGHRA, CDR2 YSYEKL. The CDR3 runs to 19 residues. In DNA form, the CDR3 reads TGCGCCAGCAGCCAAAGGGCCTTCGTATACGGGGGGGCATCAGATACGCAGTATTTT. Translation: CASSQRAFVYGGASDTQYF.